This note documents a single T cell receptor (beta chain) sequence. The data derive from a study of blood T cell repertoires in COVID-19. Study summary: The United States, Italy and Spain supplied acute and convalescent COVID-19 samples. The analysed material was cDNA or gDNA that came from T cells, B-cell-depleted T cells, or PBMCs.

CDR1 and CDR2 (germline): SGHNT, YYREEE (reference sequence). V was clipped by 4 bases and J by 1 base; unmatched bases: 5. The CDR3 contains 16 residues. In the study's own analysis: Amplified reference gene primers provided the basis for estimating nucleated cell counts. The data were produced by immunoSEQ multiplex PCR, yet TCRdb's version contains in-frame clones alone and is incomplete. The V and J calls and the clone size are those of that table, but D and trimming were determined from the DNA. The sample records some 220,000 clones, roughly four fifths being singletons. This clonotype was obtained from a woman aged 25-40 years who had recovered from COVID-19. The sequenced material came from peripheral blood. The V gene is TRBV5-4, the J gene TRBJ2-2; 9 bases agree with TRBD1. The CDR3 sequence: CASSRPGQGNTGELFF. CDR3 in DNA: TGTGCCAGCAGCCGACCGGGACAGGGGAACACCGGGGAGCTGTTTTTT.